This T cell receptor (beta chain) was sequenced in a study of cytomegalovirus exposure and HLA in healthy donors. Worth noting for this clone: Its antigen is currently unknown.

CDR1 and CDR2 from the germline V gene are MNHEY and SVGAGI. V was clipped by 5 bases and J by 8 bases; unmatched bases: 4. The CDR3 loop spans 14 amino acids. This PCR relied on a set of 60 Vbeta primers and 13 Jbeta primers. Sequencing used immunoSEQ multiplex PCR; TCRdb keeps in-frame clones, though not all of them. Its listing shows some 110,000 clones. Notes on the study in general: Some highly shared sequence variants likely arose as a pipeline artifact. V segments that were indistinguishable, TRBV6-2 and TRBV6-3 among them, were omitted from analysis. Trimming of TCR beta V- and J-genes showed a link, identified in a later analysis, to a missense DCLRE1C variant.

Sequenced input: PBMCs. The V call is TRBV6-5, the J call TRBJ1-4; 11 nucleotides line up with TRBD1. This clonotype was sampled from a man between 25 and 39 years old in good health and CMV-seronegative. CDR3: CASSTGTGGEKLFF. DNA for the CDR3: TGTGCCAGCAGTACCGGGACAGGGGGGGAAAAACTGTTTTTT.